This TCR beta chain emerged from a study of T cells in Graves' hyperthyroidism and ophthalmopathy (dated by TCRdb to 2018 to 2020). Describing the broader study: Peripheral blood samples were taken at initial diagnosis, before any treatment was given. To identify TCR V-J signatures that set the groups apart, the researchers used a discovery cohort of approximately 98 patients, made up of 40 to 45 with Graves' ophthalmopathy and 57 with stable Graves' hyperthyroidism. Prospective prediction of ophthalmopathy was tested in an independent validation cohort of fewer than 20 hyperthyroidism patients and 17 patients who later progressed to ophthalmopathy. The roughly 100 discovery patients were divided at random into training and test sets in a 7:3 ratio. In more than 5 Graves' hyperthyroidism patients, the study also compared T-cell repertoires from thyroid tissue with T-cell repertoires from blood. Once sampling was done, hyperthyroidism patients were given methimazole at a starting dose of 30 mg daily, whereas ophthalmopathy patients were given high-dose intravenous methylprednisolone. According to the paper, TCR Vbeta CDR3 sequencing was carried out on over 130 peripheral blood samples, which came from 40 to 45 ophthalmopathy, 75 to 80 hyperthyroidism and some 17 progressor patients. Results and caveats for the whole study, not just this receptor: Ophthalmopathy was separated from stable hyperthyroidism by a 13 V-J signature model, with about 86% sensitivity and 81% to 82% specificity obtained in cross-validation and 80%/75% obtained in testing. In validation, the model predicted progression to ophthalmopathy with roughly 66% sensitivity and over 72% specificity, a median of approximately 6.7 months before onset. Sample size was not statistically predetermined, and investigators were not blinded to group allocation. Most expanded thyroid clonotypes (frequency above 0.001) were also detected in blood, a finding suggesting that blood repertoires may reflect thyroid immune responses.

This clonotype was seen more than once but under ten times. Its antigen is unknown. Base qualities were left out, and no much larger clone turns up one base away. TCR beta CDR3 regions were amplified from RNA transcripts. A first-round RT-PCR of the TCR CDR3 used the HTBI primer set with the Qiagen OneStep RT-PCR kit. Libraries were constructed in a second round of multiplex PCR, after which size selection and purification were performed. Paired-end sequencing of the libraries was performed with 100 bp reads on an Illumina HiSeq2000. The published analysis was carried out like this. SOAPnuke was used to process the raw data, removing reads that contained adapters or uncalled bases, had a mean Phred below 15, or lacked an exact match to the constant primer or identifier. High-quality paired reads were merged with COPE v1.2.5, and unique nucleotide sequences were defined as clonotypes. MiTCR v1.1 was used to align the clonotypes against IMGT TRBV, TRBD and TRBJ reference segments. The analysis included only V-J combinations with a frequency above 0.0001, which together covered around 99% of the repertoires. A TCS score was defined as the ratio between F50 (clonal expansion) and ExV (chaos), using BLOSUM62-based TCRdist between CDR3 peptides within each V-J. Welch's t-statistics and random forest reduced several hundred V-J features to 13, which were used in a naive Bayes classifier (R e1071). TCRdb passed the public sequencing reads through fastp at Q25 and MiXCR, retaining productive beta sequences. Rows are unified per CDR3 protein, each entry keeping the most common DNA and genes. These V and J calls originate from TCRdb's pipeline instead of the authors' own analysis. The sample table shows hundreds of thousands of distinct CDR3 sequences, and around 16% are seen once. The top ten hold less than 4.5% of the sample.

Graves' hyperthyroidism was defined as stable when no progression to ophthalmopathy occurred over 18 months of follow-up. The hyperthyroidism patients were between 18 and 65 years old and newly diagnosed, with a disease duration of less than 2 months. Patients with uncontrolled infections, other autoimmune diseases, pregnancy or lactation were excluded. Clinical symptoms, serum thyroxine and TRAb, thyroid ultrasound, and orbital computed tomography formed the basis for the diagnoses. PBMCs were separated from roughly 9.6 ml of fresh peripheral blood using Ficoll-Paque density gradient centrifugation. Total RNA was extracted using Trizol reagent, and RNA quality was assessed on an Agilent 2100 Bioanalyzer. The specimen sequenced was blood. The clonotype was recovered from a woman aged 30 to 39 with Graves' hyperthyroidism.

The nucleotides read TGTGCCAGCAGCCGAGGGACTACAGGGGGCTTTATCTCTGGAAACACCATATATTTT. Translated, it gives CASSRGTTGGFISGNTIYF. Recombination linked TRBV7-9 to TRBJ1-3; 9 middle bases align to TRBD1. From a lookup of the germline V gene (reference sequence), CDR1 and CDR2 are SEHNR and FQNEAQ. The CDR3 spans 19 residues, from the cysteine through the phenylalanine. Only the CDR3 DNA stays, 57 bases, in frame from base 1. Here V drops 5 bases and J drops 0 bases, and the junction holds 14 bases not matched to any gene. Outside the CDR3, residues come from the reference TRBV7-9 and TRBJ1-3 proteins, so the full variable domain is: DTGVSQNPRHKITKRGQNVTFRCDPISEHNRLYWYRQTLGQGPEFLTYFQNEAQLEKSRLLSDRFSAERPKGSFSTLEIQRTEQGDSAMYLCASSRGTTGGFISGNTIYFGEGSWLTVV.